The sequence of this T cell receptor beta chain was determined in a study of STAT5B mutations in CD4+ large granular lymphocyte leukemia (dated by TCRdb to between 2021 and 2024). Some background on the complete study: Among healthy controls, the CDR3 'QG' motif was associated with a particular HLA allele. Flow cytometry on FACSCanto II or FACSVerse confirmed that purified fractions exceeded 95% purity among lymphocytes. The study compared the TCRbeta repertoires of patients with CD4+ T-cell large granular lymphocyte leukemia against those of healthy blood donors. What the work shows at the level of the full study, not this receptor alone: The data were not HLA-matched, and the higher clonality in CD4+ T-LGLL than in CD8+ T-LGLL could be due to the relatively small sample size. Compared with healthy CD4+ repertoires, CD4-sorted patient repertoires appeared more clonal, and this difference remained even after the putative leukemic clones were removed. Main leukemic clonotypes were private to each patient, although roughly 23% appeared at low frequency in other patients' non-leukemic repertoires.

Remarks on this clone: Its target antigen remains unknown. No much larger clone is present one base from it, and per-base qualities are unavailable.

The healthy controls were 35 or so blood donors, and the buffy coats of these donors were supplied by the Finnish Red Cross blood service. All TCR-sequenced material derived from peripheral blood: patient blood samples and healthy donor buffy coats. Peripheral blood mononuclear cells were isolated by Ficoll-Hypaque gradient centrifugation. CD4+ cells were magnetically purified from the buffy coats of healthy controls. The Gentra Puregene Cell and Tissue kit was used for genomic DNA extraction, and quantification was performed on a Qubit 2.0 fluorometer. TCRbeta rearrangements were sequenced from genomic DNA using the immunoSEQ assay at survey resolution. As for how the authors treated the data: In the TCR sequencing data, the smallest productive clonotype frequency that could be detected was 2.59 x 10-5. Only productive TCRbeta rearrangements, meaning sequences that were complete and in-frame, were kept for the analyses. Simpson clonality, calculated in the immunoSEQ Analyzer version 3.0, was used as the measure of sample clonality. Clones were categorized by frequency as very rare, small, medium, large (1-20%) or hyperexpanded (>20%). OLGA 1.2.3 estimated generation probabilities, VDJtools produced V-gene circos plots, VDJdb was queried for specificities, and GLIPH identified CDR3 motifs. TCRdb mirrors the immuneACCESS table, restricted to in-frame sequences. Some clones are absent from its copies; in checked studies, under half trace to an unresolved V gene, and the reason for the others is unknown. That table supplies the V and J calls and clone size; D and trimming were determined from the DNA. The sample table shows 45,000 to 55,000 clones, and 60% to 75% are seen once. The top ten constitute 1.5% of the sample.

The source of this sequence is a human donor in good health. The sample taken for sequencing was CD4+ T cells from blood buffy coats.

Read as DNA, the sequence is TGTGCCAGCAGCTTACGACTTACCGGGGAGCTGTTTTTT. It specifies CASSLRLTGELFF. The V gene is TRBV13 and the J gene is TRBJ2-2; no D segment can be confidently identified. The germline V gene (reference sequence) sets CDR1 to PRHDT and CDR2 to FYEKMQ. The CDR3 holds 13 amino acids from the cysteine to the phenylalanine. CDR3 DNA only is kept here, 39 bases in frame from base 1. V is pared back by 2 bases and J by 5 bases, with 6 bases lying between the germline termini.